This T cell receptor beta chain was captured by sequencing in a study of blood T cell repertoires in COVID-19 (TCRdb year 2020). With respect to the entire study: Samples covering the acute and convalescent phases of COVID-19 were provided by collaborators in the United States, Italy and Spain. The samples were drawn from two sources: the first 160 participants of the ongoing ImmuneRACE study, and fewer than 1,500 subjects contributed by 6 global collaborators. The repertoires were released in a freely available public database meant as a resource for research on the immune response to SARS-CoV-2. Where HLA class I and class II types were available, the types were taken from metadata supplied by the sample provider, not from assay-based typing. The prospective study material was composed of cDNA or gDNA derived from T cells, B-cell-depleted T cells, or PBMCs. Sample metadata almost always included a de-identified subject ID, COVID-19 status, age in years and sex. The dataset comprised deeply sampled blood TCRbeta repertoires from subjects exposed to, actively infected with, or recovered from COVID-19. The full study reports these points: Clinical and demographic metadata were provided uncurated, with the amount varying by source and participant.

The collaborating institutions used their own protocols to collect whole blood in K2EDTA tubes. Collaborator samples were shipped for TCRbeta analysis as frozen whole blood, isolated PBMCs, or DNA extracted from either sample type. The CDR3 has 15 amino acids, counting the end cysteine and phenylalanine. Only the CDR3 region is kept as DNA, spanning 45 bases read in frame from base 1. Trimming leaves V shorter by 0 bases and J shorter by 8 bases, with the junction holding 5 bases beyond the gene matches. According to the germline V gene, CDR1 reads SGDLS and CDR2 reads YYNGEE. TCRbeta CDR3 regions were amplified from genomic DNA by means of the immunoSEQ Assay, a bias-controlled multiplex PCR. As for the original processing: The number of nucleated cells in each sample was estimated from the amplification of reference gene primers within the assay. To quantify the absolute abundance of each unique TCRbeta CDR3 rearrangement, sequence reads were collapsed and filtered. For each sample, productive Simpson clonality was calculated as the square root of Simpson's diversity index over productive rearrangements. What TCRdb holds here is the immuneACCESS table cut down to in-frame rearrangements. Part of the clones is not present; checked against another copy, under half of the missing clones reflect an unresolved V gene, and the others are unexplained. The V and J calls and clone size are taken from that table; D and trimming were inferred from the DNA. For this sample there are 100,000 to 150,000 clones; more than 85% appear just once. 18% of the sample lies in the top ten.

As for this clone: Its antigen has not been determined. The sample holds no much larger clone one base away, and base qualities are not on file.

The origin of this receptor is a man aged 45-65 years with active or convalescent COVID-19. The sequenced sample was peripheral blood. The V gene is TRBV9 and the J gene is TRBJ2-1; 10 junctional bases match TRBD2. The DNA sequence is TGTGCCAGCAGCGTAGCTAGCGGGGGTAGTTATGAGCAGTTCTTC. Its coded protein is CASSVASGGSYEQFF. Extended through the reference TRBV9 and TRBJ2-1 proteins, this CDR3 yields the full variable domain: DSGVTQTPKHLITATGQRVTLRCSPRSGDLSVYWYQQSLDQGLQFLIQYYNGEERAKGNILERFSAQQFPDLHSELNLSSLELGDSALYFCASSVASGGSYEQFFGPGTRLTVL.